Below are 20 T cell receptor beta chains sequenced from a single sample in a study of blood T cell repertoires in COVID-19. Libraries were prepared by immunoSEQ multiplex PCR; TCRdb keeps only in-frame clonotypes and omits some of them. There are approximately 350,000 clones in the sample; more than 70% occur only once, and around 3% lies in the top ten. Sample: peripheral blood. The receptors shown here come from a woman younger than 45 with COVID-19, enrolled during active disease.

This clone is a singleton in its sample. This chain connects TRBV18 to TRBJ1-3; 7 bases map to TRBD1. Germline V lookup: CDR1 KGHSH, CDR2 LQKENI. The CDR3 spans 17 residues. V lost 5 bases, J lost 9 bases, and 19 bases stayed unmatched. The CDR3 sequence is CASSTLVYRGAGGTIYF. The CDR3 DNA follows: TGTGCCAGCTCAACCCTCGTCTACAGGGGAGCTGGGGGCACCATATATTTT.

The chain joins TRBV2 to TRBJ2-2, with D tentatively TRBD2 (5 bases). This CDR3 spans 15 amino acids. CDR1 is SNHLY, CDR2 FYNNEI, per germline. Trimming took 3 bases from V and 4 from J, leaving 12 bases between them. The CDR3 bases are TGTGCCAGCAGTGATTTGAGGAGCGGCACCGGGGAGCTGTTTTTT. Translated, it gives CASSDLRSGTGELFF.

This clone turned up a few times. The CDR3 nucleotides are TGTGCCAGCAGCCAAGCATCAGGCCTAGCGGGGATCCCGACTGGGGAGACCCAGTACTTC. This sequence encodes CASSQASGLAGIPTGETQYF. The V call is TRBV4-2, the J call TRBJ2-5, with 9 bases matching TRBD2. CDR1 is LGHNA, CDR2 YNFKEQ, per germline. The CDR3 is 20 amino acids. Trimming removed 1 base from V and 5 bases from J; junction bases left unmatched: 20.

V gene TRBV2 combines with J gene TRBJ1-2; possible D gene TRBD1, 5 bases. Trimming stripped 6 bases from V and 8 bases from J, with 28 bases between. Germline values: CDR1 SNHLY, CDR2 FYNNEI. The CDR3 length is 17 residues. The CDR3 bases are TGTGCCAGCAGCTACGCCCCGGACACAACAAAGGAAGGAGGCTACACCTTC. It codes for CASSYAPDTTKEGGYTF.

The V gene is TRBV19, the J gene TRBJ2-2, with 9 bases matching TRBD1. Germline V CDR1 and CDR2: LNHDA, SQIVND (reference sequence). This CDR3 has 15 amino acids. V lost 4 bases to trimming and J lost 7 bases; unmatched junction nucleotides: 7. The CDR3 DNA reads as TGTGCCAGTAGTAGAACAGGGGGCGGTGACGGGGAGCTGTTTTTT. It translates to CASSRTGGGDGELFF.

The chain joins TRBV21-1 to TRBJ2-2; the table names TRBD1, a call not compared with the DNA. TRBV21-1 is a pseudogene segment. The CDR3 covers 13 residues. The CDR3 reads CASSNGRAGELFF. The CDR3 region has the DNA TGTGCCAGCAGCAATGGCAGGGCCGGGGAGCTGTTTTTT.

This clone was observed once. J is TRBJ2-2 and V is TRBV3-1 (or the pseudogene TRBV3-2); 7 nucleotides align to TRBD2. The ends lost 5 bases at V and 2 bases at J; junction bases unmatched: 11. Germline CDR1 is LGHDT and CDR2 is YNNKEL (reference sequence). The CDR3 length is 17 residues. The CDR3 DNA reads TGTGCCAGCAGCGGTCCGGGACTACTCCCCAACACCGGGGAGCTGTTTTTT. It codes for CASSGPGLLPNTGELFF.

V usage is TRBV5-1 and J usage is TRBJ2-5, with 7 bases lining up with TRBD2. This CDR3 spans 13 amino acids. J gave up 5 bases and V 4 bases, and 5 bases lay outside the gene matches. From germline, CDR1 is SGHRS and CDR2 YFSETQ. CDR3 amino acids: CASSPGLGETQYF. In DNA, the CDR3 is TGCGCCAGCAGCCCTGGACTAGGGGAGACCCAGTACTTC.

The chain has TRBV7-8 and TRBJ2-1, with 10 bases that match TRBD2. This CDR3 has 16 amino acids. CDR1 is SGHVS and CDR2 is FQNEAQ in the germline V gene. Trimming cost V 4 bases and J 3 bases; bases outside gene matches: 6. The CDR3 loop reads CASSYRLAGSYNEQFF. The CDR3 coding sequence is TGTGCCAGCAGCTACCGACTAGCGGGCAGCTACAATGAGCAGTTCTTC.

The CDR3: CATSIPGTGVYEQYF. The CDR3 region has the DNA TGTGCCACCAGCATACCCGGGACAGGAGTCTACGAGCAGTACTTC. V is TRBV15 and J is TRBJ2-7; 8 bases map to TRBD1. Trimming at V came to 4 bases and at J to 3 bases, leaving 8 bases not matched to a gene. Germline V lookup: CDR1 LNHNV, CDR2 YYDKDF (reference sequence). The CDR3 totals 15 residues.

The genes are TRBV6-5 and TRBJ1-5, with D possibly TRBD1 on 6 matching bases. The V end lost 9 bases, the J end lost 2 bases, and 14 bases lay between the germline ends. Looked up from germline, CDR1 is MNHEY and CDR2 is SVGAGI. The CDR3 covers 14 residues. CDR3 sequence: CASSQGGGNQPQHF. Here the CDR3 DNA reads TGTGCCAGTTCACAGGGTGGTGGCAATCAGCCCCAGCATTTT.

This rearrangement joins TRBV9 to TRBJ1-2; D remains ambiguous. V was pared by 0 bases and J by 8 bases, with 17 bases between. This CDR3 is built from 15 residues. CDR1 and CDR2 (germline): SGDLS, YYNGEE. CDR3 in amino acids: CASSVVGSIPRGYTF. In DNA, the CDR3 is TGTGCCAGCAGCGTAGTAGGATCGATACCCAGGGGCTACACCTTC. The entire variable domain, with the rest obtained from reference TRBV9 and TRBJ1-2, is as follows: DSGVTQTPKHLITATGQRVTLRCSPRSGDLSVYWYQQSLDQGLQFLIQYYNGEERAKGNILERFSAQQFPDLHSELNLSSLELGDSALYFCASSVVGSIPRGYTFGSGTRLTVV.

This CDR3 is CASSDSGSTYNEQFF. Written as DNA, the CDR3 is TGCGCCAGCAGTGACAGCGGGAGTACATACAATGAGCAGTTCTTC. The V and J genes are TRBV10-1 and TRBJ2-1; 8 bases are shared with TRBD2. Germline V lookup: CDR1 WNHNN, CDR2 SYGVQD (reference sequence). The CDR3 is 15 residues long. With 3 bases clipped from V and 4 bases from J, the junction kept 5 bases outside the gene matches.

For the CDR3, the DNA is TGTGCCAGCAGTGTCGGGACTAGCGGATCTCGAGGGACGCAGTATTTT. Translating it yields CASSVGTSGSRGTQYF. The chain employs TRBV27 and TRBJ2-3; 11 nucleotides match TRBD2. Trimming at V came to 5 bases and at J to 9 bases, leaving 13 bases not matched to a gene. The length of the CDR3 is 16 residues. Germline V gives CDR1 MNHEY, CDR2 SMNVEV (reference sequence).

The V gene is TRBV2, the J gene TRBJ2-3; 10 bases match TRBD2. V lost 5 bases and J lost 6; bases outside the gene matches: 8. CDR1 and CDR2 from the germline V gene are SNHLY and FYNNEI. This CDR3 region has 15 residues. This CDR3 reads CASSRLAGEGDTQYF. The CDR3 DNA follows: TGTGCCAGCAGTCGCCTAGCGGGGGAGGGTGATACGCAGTATTTT.

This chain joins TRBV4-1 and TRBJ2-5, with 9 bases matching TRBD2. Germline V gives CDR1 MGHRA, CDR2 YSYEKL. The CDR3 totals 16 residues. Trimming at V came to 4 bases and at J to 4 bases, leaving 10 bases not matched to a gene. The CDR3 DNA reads TGCGCCAGCAGCCTATACCCGGGGACTAGCTCAGAGACCCAGTACTTC. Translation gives CASSLYPGTSSETQYF.

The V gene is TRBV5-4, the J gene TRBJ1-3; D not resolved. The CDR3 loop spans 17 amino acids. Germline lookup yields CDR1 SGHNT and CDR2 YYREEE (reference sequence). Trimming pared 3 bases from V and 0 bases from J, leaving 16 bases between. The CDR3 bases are TGTGCCAGCAGCTCTAGGCGGGGAGAGGACTCTGGAAACACCATATATTTT. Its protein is CASSSRRGEDSGNTIYF.

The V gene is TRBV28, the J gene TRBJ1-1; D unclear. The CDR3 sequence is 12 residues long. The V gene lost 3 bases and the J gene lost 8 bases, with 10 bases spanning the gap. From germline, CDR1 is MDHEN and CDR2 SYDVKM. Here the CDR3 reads CASSFFEYEAFF. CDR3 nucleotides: TGTGCCAGCAGTTTTTTTGAGTACGAAGCTTTCTTT. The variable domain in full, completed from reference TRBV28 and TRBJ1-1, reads DVKVTQSSRYLVKRTGEKVFLECVQDMDHENMFWYRQDPGLGLRLIYFSYDVKMKEKGDIPEGYSVSREKKERFSLILESASTNQTSMYLCASSFFEYEAFFGQGTRLTVV.

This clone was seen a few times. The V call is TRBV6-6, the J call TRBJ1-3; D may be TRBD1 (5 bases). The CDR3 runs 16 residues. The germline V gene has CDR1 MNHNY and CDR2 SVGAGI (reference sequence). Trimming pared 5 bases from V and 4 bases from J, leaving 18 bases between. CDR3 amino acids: CASSRSTQGAGNTIYF. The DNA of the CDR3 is TGTGCCAGCAGTCGATCGACTCAGGGTGCGGGAAACACCATATATTTT.

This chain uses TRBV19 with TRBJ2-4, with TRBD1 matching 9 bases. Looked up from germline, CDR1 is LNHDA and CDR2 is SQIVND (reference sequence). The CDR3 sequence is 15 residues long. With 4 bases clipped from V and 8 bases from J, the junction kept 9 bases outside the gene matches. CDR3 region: CASSRDREGGDIQYF. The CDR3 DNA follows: TGTGCCAGTAGTAGGGACAGGGAGGGTGGGGACATTCAGTACTTC.